A single sample is the source of the 27 T cell receptor beta chains below, sequenced in a study of T cell changes during pregnancy in multiple sclerosis. TCRdb keeps only in-frame clones here, not all; method: immunoSEQ multiplex PCR. The table lists roughly 45,000 clones, just under 95% of them singletons. The sequences come from CD8+ T cells from peripheral blood mononuclear cells, collected in the first trimester of pregnancy. The receptors were gathered from a female donor with multiple sclerosis, enrolled in a pregnancy study.

The chain combines TRBV27 with TRBJ1-5; no clear D gene. Trimming removed 7 bases from V and 4 bases from J, with 8 bases in between. Germline V CDR1 and CDR2: MNHEY, SMNVEV (reference sequence). This CDR3 spans 12 amino acids. CDR3 sequence reads: CASTHGNQPQHF. The CDR3 coding sequence is TGTGCCAGCACACACGGGAATCAGCCCCAGCATTTT.

The J gene is TRBJ1-2, the V gene TRBV5-4, with D tentatively TRBD1 (5 bases). V was cut by 3 bases and J by 1 base, with 10 bases left in between. The germline V gene has CDR1 SGHNT and CDR2 YYREEE (reference sequence). The CDR3 runs to 14 residues. The CDR3 loop is CASSSPGDNYGYTF. CDR3 DNA sequence: TGTGCCAGCAGCTCACCGGGGGATAACTATGGCTACACCTTC.

This clone was detected only once. CDR3 nucleotides: TGTGCCAGCAGAATTAGTGCGGGGCCTCACAATGAGCAGTTCTTC. Protein product: CASRISAGPHNEQFF. This chain uses TRBV2 with TRBJ2-1; maybe TRBD2 (6 bases). The CDR3 runs to 15 residues. The germline V gene encodes CDR1 SNHLY and CDR2 FYNNEI. Trimming stripped 6 bases from V and 5 bases from J, with 17 bases between.

The gene calls are TRBV4-3 and TRBJ2-3; 11 nucleotides line up with TRBD2. The V gene end was trimmed by 1 base and the J gene end by 6 bases; junction bases not matched to a gene: 12. Germline CDR1 and CDR2: LGHNA and YSLEER. This CDR3 region has 18 residues. In DNA form, the CDR3 reads TGCGCCAGCAGCCAAGCCCCCACTAGCGGGGGAGCGGAGGATACGCAGTATTTT. The encoded protein is CASSQAPTSGGAEDTQYF.

V gene TRBV6-1 combines with J gene TRBJ2-6; D ambiguous. CDR1 and CDR2 (germline): MNHNS, SASEGT. The CDR3 loop spans 14 amino acids. Trimming removed 8 bases from V and 1 base from J, with 9 bases in between. The CDR3, as DNA: TGTGCCAGCGGGCAGGTTTCTGGGGCCAACGTCCTGACTTTC. Its protein is CASGQVSGANVLTF.

The chain links TRBV19 to TRBJ2-2; possible D gene TRBD1, 6 bases. From germline, CDR1 is LNHDA and CDR2 SQIVND (reference sequence). V was pared by 3 bases and J by 6 bases, with 17 bases between. CDR3 length: 16 amino acids. The CDR3 DNA is TGTGCCAGTAGTATGACGAGGGGGTTGGGAGCCGGGGAGCTGTTTTTT. It specifies CASSMTRGLGAGELFF.

The chain has TRBV6-4 and TRBJ1-5, with D uncertain. CDR1 is MRHNA and CDR2 is SNTAGT in the germline V gene. This CDR3 is 15 amino acids long. V was pared by 3 bases and J by 1 base, with 10 bases between. As DNA, the CDR3 is TGTGCCAGCAGTGAAGTGGGAGGGAGCAATCAGCCCCAGCATTTT. Encoded protein: CASSEVGGSNQPQHF.

The genes are TRBV30 and TRBJ2-7; 10 nucleotides agree with TRBD1. The CDR3 contains 14 residues. V lost 2 bases, J lost 4 bases, and 5 bases stayed unmatched. Per the germline V gene, CDR1 is GTSNPN and CDR2 is SVGIG (reference sequence). DNA for the CDR3: TGTGCCTGGAGTATCGGGACAGGGGAATACGAGCAGTACTTC. This translates into CAWSIGTGEYEQYF.

The chain links TRBV5-4 to TRBJ2-1; 9 bases are a match to TRBD1. Trimming at V came to 2 bases and at J to 4 bases, leaving 4 bases not matched to a gene. This CDR3 comprises 15 residues. Germline V lookup: CDR1 SGHNT, CDR2 YYREEE (reference sequence). CDR3 sequence (DNA): TGTGCCAGCAGCTTCACAGGGGGCGGGTACAATGAGCAGTTCTTC. Protein product: CASSFTGGGYNEQFF.

The chain combines TRBV27 with TRBJ1-3, with a tentative D call TRBD1 (5 bases). The CDR3 length is 13 residues. V was cut by 4 bases and J by 3 bases, with 7 bases left in between. The germline gives CDR1 MNHEY, CDR2 SMNVEV (reference sequence). The CDR3 coding sequence is TGTGCCAGCAGTTCAGGGTTTGGAAACACCATATATTTT. This sequence encodes CASSSGFGNTIYF.

The gene calls are TRBV28 and TRBJ2-5; 7 bases map to TRBD1. V shed 5 bases and J 1 base; nucleotides not matched to a gene: 7. CDR1 MDHEN and CDR2 SYDVKM come from the germline V gene. The CDR3 is 15 amino acids. CDR3 region: CASSPGTASQETQYF. The CDR3 DNA is TGTGCCAGCAGTCCCGGGACAGCCTCCCAAGAGACCCAGTACTTC.

This sequence joins TRBV4-2 and TRBJ2-7; 8 bases fit TRBD1. Germline loops: CDR1 LGHNA, CDR2 YNFKEQ. This CDR3 region has 15 residues. Trimming at V came to 5 bases and at J to 4 bases, leaving 10 bases not matched to a gene. Here the CDR3 DNA reads TGTGCCAGCAGCACTACGGGCAGGGGGCAGTACGAGCAGTACTTC. Translating gives CASSTTGRGQYEQYF.

The genes are TRBV4-2 and TRBJ2-7, with D possibly TRBD2 on 6 matching bases. CDR1 is LGHNA and CDR2 is YNFKEQ in the germline V gene. This CDR3 comprises 13 residues. V was shortened by 1 base and J by 5 bases, with 9 bases between the two germline ends. DNA of the CDR3: TGTGCCAGCAGCCAAGTAGGAGGGGACGAGCAGTACTTC. It translates to CASSQVGGDEQYF.

This chain links TRBV29-1 with TRBJ2-1; D gene ambiguous. The CDR3 runs to 14 residues. Germline CDR1 SQVTM, CDR2 ANQGSEA. With 3 bases removed from V and 7 bases from J, the gap between germline ends came to 16 bases. The CDR3 is CSVEGPWPINEQFF. The CDR3 DNA reads as TGCAGCGTTGAGGGCCCGTGGCCCATAAATGAGCAGTTCTTC.

This chain uses TRBV6-1 with TRBJ1-4, with a weak D call TRBD1 (6 bases). V lost 2 bases, J lost 8 bases, and 12 bases lay in between. This CDR3 spans 14 amino acids. The germline V gene has CDR1 MNHNS and CDR2 SASEGT. The CDR3 DNA reads as TGTGCCAGCAGTGAACCCGGGGGGCGGGAAAAACTGTTTTTT. Protein sequence: CASSEPGGREKLFF.

The chain couples TRBV4-1 to TRBJ2-7; possibly TRBD1 for D (6 bases). Trimming cost V 1 base and J 3 bases, with 7 bases left between them. The CDR3 has 13 residues. Germline loops: CDR1 MGHRA, CDR2 YSYEKL. For the CDR3, the DNA is TGCGCCAGCAGCCAAGGAGGGGGCTACGAGCAGTACTTC. Translation: CASSQGGGYEQYF.

This chain uses TRBV11-2 with TRBJ2-3; D ambiguous. The ends were cut back, 5 bases at V and 0 bases at J, with 12 bases in the middle. Looked up from germline, CDR1 is SGHAT and CDR2 is FQNNGV. The CDR3 contains 15 residues. As DNA, the CDR3 is TGTGCCAGCAGCGACGTCGGGTCTAGCACAGATACGCAGTATTTT. This codes for CASSDVGSSTDTQYF.

The rearrangement uses TRBV27 and TRBJ2-7, with 8 nucleotides matching TRBD2. The V segment lost 3 bases and the J segment 0 bases; nucleotides outside the gene matches: 1. The CDR3 runs to 14 residues. Germline V gene lookup returns CDR1 MNHEY and CDR2 SMNVEV (reference sequence). The CDR3 sequence: CASSLTSASYEQYF. CDR3 nucleotide sequence: TGTGCCAGCAGTTTGACTAGCGCCTCCTACGAGCAGTACTTC.

V gene TRBV6-5 combines with J gene TRBJ2-2, with TRBD2 as a possible D gene (6 bases). V was clipped by 8 bases and J by 6 bases, with 10 bases between them. Germline CDR1 and CDR2: MNHEY and SVGAGI. The CDR3 consists of 12 residues. The CDR3: CASLGGSGELFF. CDR3 sequence (DNA): TGTGCCAGCCTCGGGGGATCCGGGGAGCTGTTTTTT.

The V and J genes are TRBV5-5 and TRBJ1-4; TRBD1 agrees at 7 bases. The CDR3 is 16 amino acids. The germline V gene has CDR1 SGHKS and CDR2 YYEKEE (reference sequence). V dropped 2 bases and J dropped 5; count of bases not matched to a gene: 9. The CDR3 is CASSFAGGTANEKLFF. The CDR3 DNA reads TGTGCCAGCAGCTTCGCGGGAGGGACAGCGAATGAAAAACTGTTTTTT.

This clone was detected only a few times. The V and J genes are TRBV10-2 and TRBJ1-1, with 7 bases fitting TRBD1. Germline V CDR1 and CDR2: WSHSY, SAAADI. The CDR3 runs 12 residues. J was trimmed by 8 bases and V by 5 bases; bases with no gene match: 5. The CDR3 spells CASSFSDREAFF. The CDR3 bases are TGCGCCAGCAGTTTTTCGGACAGGGAAGCTTTCTTT.

CDR3 sequence (DNA): TGCGCCAGCAGGACTAGCGGGAGTGCTCAGTACTTC. This encodes CASRTSGSAQYF. The chain carries TRBV5-1 and TRBJ2-5, with TRBD2 matching over 12 bases. CDR3 length: 12 residues. The germline CDR1 and CDR2 sequences are SGHRS and YFSETQ. With V trimmed by 5 bases and J by 11 bases, 4 bases remained unmatched.

The CDR3 sequence is CASRNEASYEQYF. CDR3 coding DNA: TGCGCCAGCAGGAACGAGGCCTCCTACGAGCAGTACTTC. This sequence joins TRBV5-1 and TRBJ2-7; D uncertain. Per germline, CDR1 SGHRS and CDR2 YFSETQ. V was clipped by 5 bases and J by 0 bases, with 9 bases between them. The CDR3 extends over 13 amino acids.

The rearrangement joins TRBV7-6 to TRBJ2-2, with 11 bases matching TRBD1. V shed 0 bases, J shed 5 bases, and the junction held 2 bases outside the gene matches. The germline CDR1 and CDR2 sequences are SGHVS and FNYEAQ. The CDR3 loop spans 16 amino acids. The CDR3, as DNA: TGTGCCAGCAGCTTAGCGGGGACAGGGGGGACCGGGGAGCTGTTTTTT. This encodes CASSLAGTGGTGELFF.

This sequence joins TRBV4-1 and TRBJ1-2, with D unclear. Germline V gives CDR1 MGHRA, CDR2 YSYEKL. Trimming removed 0 bases at V and 6 bases at J, with 11 bases between. The CDR3 is 14 amino acids. Here the CDR3 DNA reads TGCGCCAGCAGCCAAGATAACTCGCGGGATGGCTACACCTTC. This translates into CASSQDNSRDGYTF.

This chain links TRBV29-1 with TRBJ2-6, with D possibly matching TRBD1 (6 bases). This CDR3 comprises 17 residues. CDR1 is SQVTM and CDR2 is ANQGSEA in the germline V gene. The ends were cut back, 7 bases at V and 0 bases at J, with 19 bases in the middle. The CDR3 sequence: CSAKTWTVDSGANVLTF. CDR3 DNA: TGCAGCGCAAAAACCTGGACAGTGGACTCTGGGGCCAACGTCCTGACTTTC.

The chain is built from TRBV2 and TRBJ2-2; tentatively, D is TRBD2 (5 bases). V was cut by 8 bases and J by 7 bases, with 8 bases left in between. The CDR3 length is 11 residues. Germline CDR1 reads SNHLY; CDR2 reads FYNNEI. CDR3 protein: CASLRGGELFF. CDR3 coding DNA: TGTGCCAGCTTACGGGGCGGGGAGCTGTTTTTT.